The T cell receptor beta chain described here comes from a study of blood T cells in healthy people across ages. Sample-barcoded 5' priming and a J-beta primer mix drove a second PCR of about 7 to 11 cycles. TCRdb reprocessed the 5' RACE reads with MiXCR, giving one entry per CDR3 protein. The profile shows fewer than 900,000 distinct CDR3 sequences, 49% of them singletons. There were at least 5.5 micrograms of total RNA extracted from every sample. Germline lookup yields CDR1 SNHLY and CDR2 FYNNEI. Between the trimmed V and J ends, which lost 3 bases and 1 base, there was a span of 7 bases. The CDR3 loop spans 13 amino acids.

This TCR was sampled from an older woman in good health. V gene TRBV2 combines with J gene TRBJ2-7; no definite D call. The material sequenced was blood. CDR3 sequence reads: CASSDGPSYEQYF. The DNA of the CDR3 is TGTGCCAGCAGTGACGGGCCGTCCTACGAGCAGTACTTC. The entire variable domain, with the rest obtained from reference TRBV2 and TRBJ2-7, is as follows: EPEVTQTPSHQVTQMGQEVILRCVPISNHLYFYWYRQILGQKVEFLVSFYNNEISEKSEIFDDQFSVERPDGSNFTLKIRSTKLEDSAMYFCASSDGPSYEQYFGPGTRLTVT.